This record concerns one T cell receptor beta chain sequence. At least ten counts were recorded for this clonotype. The antigen it recognizes is unknown. The sample holds no much larger clone one base away, and base qualities are not on file. This sample stems from a study of T cells after yellow fever vaccination (dated by TCRdb to between 2018 and 2021). General notes on the study: Libraries from fractions with low cell numbers were prepared with the SMART-Seq v4 Ultra Low Input RNA kit. Two healthy male donors made up the cohort, one aged 18 to 29 years and the other aged 30 to 40 years. Blood samples were taken at several timepoints before and after primary and secondary immunization, and bulk PBMC replicates and cell subsets were isolated. To track T-cell clones before and after primary and booster YFV17D yellow fever vaccination, bulk TCR alpha and beta repertoires were sequenced longitudinally.

The listed sequencing device is Illumina NovaSeq 6000. Synthesis of TCR cDNA relied on 5'RACE template switching, a step that introduced a universal primer site along with unique molecular identifiers. Priming of cDNA synthesis was performed from both the TCR alpha and TCR beta constant segments. Library amplification involved two PCR steps, and the second step added sample barcodes and sequencing adapters. Sequencing of libraries was performed on Illumina HiSeq 2500 (2x100 bp) or NovaSeq (2x150 bp). On the study's bioinformatics: Reads were demultiplexed and collapsed into UMI consensus sequences with MIGEC, and V(D)J alignment was performed with MiXCR. Using edgeR on replicate PBMC samples, clonotypes were called vaccine-responding if FDR was below 0.01 and the log2 fold change was above 5 up to day 15. Bulk clonotypes were assigned CD4 or CD8 identity according to which sequenced CD4 or CD8 repertoire held them at higher abundance. Using fastp at Q25 and MiXCR, TCRdb reprocessed the public reads and kept productive beta chains. Rows with one shared CDR3 protein collapse into an entry with the most common genes and DNA. TCRdb assigned the V and J calls; the authors' analysis was not used. This sample gives 250,000 to 400,000 distinct CDR3 sequences in total; roughly 4.3% of them show up just once. The ten largest make up around 23% of the sample.

Sample treatment or condition, as interpreted from the label and publication: live attenuated yellow fever vaccine strain. At each blood-draw timepoint, two biological replicates of bulk PBMCs were collected. A standard Ficoll-Paque protocol was used to isolate PBMCs from peripheral blood. TriZol was used to extract RNA from bulk PBMCs, from CD4 and CD8 fractions, and from dextramer-positive and dextramer-negative fractions. The study at large found these results: Most clones expanded after primary vaccination (around 96% of CD4 and 70% to 90% of CD8) were re-detected after the booster, suggesting that broad memory maintenance occurred. Computational filtering was required because FACS-sorted repertoires could contain abundant contaminating clonotypes from the bulk population. A small share of clonotypes was detected in both CD4 and CD8 compartments, with the overlap likely arising from convergent recombination. Compared with the primary T-cell response, the secondary T-cell response was weaker but faster, peaking on day 5 rather than day 15. Only two donors were included in the study, so the extent to which the findings can be generalized is limited.

V is shortened by 0 bases, J by 3 bases, and the region joining them spans 18 bases. The germline V gene sets CDR1 to LGHNA and CDR2 to YSLEER. From the cysteine through the phenylalanine, the CDR3 covers 18 amino acids. The only DNA kept is the CDR3, 54 bases in frame from the first base. The rearranged chain carries TRBV4-3 and TRBJ1-5, with TRBD1 tentatively as D gene (6 bases match). The receptor was derived from a man younger than 30 who received the YFV17D yellow fever vaccine. The input for sequencing was PBMCs, taken 5 days after the yellow fever booster vaccination. For the CDR3, the sequence is CASSQEGQGSEANQPQHF. Here is the DNA: TGCGCCAGCAGCCAAGAAGGCCAGGGGTCCGAAGCCAATCAGCCCCAGCATTTT.